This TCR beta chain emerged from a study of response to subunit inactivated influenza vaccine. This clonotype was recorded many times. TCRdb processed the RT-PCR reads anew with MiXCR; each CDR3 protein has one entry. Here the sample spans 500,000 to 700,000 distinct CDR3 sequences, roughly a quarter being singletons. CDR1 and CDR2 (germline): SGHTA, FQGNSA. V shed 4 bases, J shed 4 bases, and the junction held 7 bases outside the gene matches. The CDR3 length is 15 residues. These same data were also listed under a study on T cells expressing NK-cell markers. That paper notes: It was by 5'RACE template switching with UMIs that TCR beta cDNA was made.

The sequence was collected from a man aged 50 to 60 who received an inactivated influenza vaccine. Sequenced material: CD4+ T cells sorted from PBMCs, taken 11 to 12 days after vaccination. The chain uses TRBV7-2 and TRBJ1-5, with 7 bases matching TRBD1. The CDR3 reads CASSWRQGGNQPQHF. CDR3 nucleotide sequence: TGTGCCAGCAGCTGGAGACAGGGAGGAAATCAGCCCCAGCATTTT.